Listed below are T cell receptor beta chains from one sample, sequenced in a study of T cell changes during pregnancy in multiple sclerosis. TCRdb's table, derived via immunoSEQ multiplex PCR, lists solely in-frame clones and lacks some. The sample has over 40,000 clones; 88% are singletons. Here the sequenced sample was CD8+ T cells from peripheral blood mononuclear cells, taken after pregnancy. The receptors shown here come from a female donor in good health, enrolled as a control in a pregnancy study. The CDR3 runs from the conserved cysteine through the conserved F or W. A D gene is named only where the DNA matches it firmly. Expanded clones are given a class, and other clones once, few, many or no size at all.

clone_size	j_call	d_call	v_call	cdr3_nt	cdr3_aa
many	TRBJ2-3	.	TRBV6-4	TGTGCCAGCAGTGACGGCGACACCACGGATACGCAGTATTTT	CASSDGDTTDTQYF
.	TRBJ2-1	TRBD2	TRBV9	TGTGCCAGCAGCGTTAGCGGGGGGTATGAGCAGTTCTTC	CASSVSGGYEQFF
.	TRBJ2-7	TRBD1	TRBV7-9	TGTGCCAGCAGCCTATGGACAGGGAACCACGAGCAGTACTTC	CASSLWTGNHEQYF
once	TRBJ1-1	.	TRBV11-2	TGTGCCAGCAGCTTAGGAAGGAACTCGGGAAACACTGAAGCTTTCTTT	CASSLGRNSGNTEAFF
medium-sized	TRBJ2-1	TRBD1	TRBV19	TGTGCCAGTAGTATTACAGGGGACAGGGAGCAGTTCTTC	CASSITGDREQFF
.	TRBJ2-2	.	TRBV6-1	TGTGCCAGCAGTGCGGAGGGAGGGGGGATAGGCGACACCGGGGAGCTGTTTTTT	CASSAEGGGIGDTGELFF
.	TRBJ1-1	TRBD1	TRBV4-3	TGCGCCAGCAGCCAAGATATCGGACAGGGGCACACTGAAGCTTTCTTT	CASSQDIGQGHTEAFF
.	TRBJ1-1	.	TRBV30	TGTGCCTGGAGTGTAACGGGGGGAACTGAAGCTTTCTTT	CAWSVTGGTEAFF
.	TRBJ1-6	.	TRBV4-3	TGCGCCAGCAGCCAAGATGCGGTCTCCTATAATTCACCCCTCCACTTT	CASSQDAVSYNSPLHF
.	TRBJ1-3	.	TRBV4-1	TGCGCCAGCACCTCAGGGCCAGGAAACACCATATATTTT	CASTSGPGNTIYF
.	TRBJ1-1	.	TRBV27	TGTGCCAGCAGTTCTGGCCTGAACACTGAAGCTTTCTTT	CASSSGLNTEAFF
.	TRBJ2-5	.	TRBV29-1	TGCAGCTCTACAGGGTTAGGAGAGACCCAGTACTTC	CSSTGLGETQYF
.	TRBJ1-1	.	TRBV27	TGTGCCAGCAGTCCCGGACGGGGATTCACTGAAGCTTTCTTT	CASSPGRGFTEAFF
.	TRBJ1-1	.	TRBV14	TGTGCCAGCAGCCAAGGTACGAACAGGGCCTATGAAGCTTTCTTT	CASSQGTNRAYEAFF
once	TRBJ1-5	.	TRBV5-3	TGTGCCAGAAGCCCGACAAAAAGGTTTAGCAATCAGCCCCAGCATTTT	CARSPTKRFSNQPQHF
.	TRBJ1-1	TRBD1	TRBV2	TGTGCCAGCAGTGACGAGGGGGGGGGACAGGGGAGCCCTGAAGCTTTCTTT	CASSDEGGGQGSPEAFF
.	TRBJ1-4	.	TRBV11-2	TGTGCCAGCAGCCACAGCGAAAAACTGTTTTTT	CASSHSEKLFF
.	TRBJ2-7	.	TRBV10-3	TGTGCCATCAGTACAGACAGGAGCTCCTACGAGCAGTACTTC	CAISTDRSSYEQYF
.	TRBJ1-3	.	TRBV28	TGTGCCAGCAGTTTGAGCCCCTCTGGAAACACCATATATTTT	CASSLSPSGNTIYF
.	TRBJ2-1	TRBD1	TRBV29-1	TGCAGCGTCCCGGGACAGGGGGTATGGTATGAGCAGTTCTTC	CSVPGQGVWYEQFF
many	TRBJ1-4	.	TRBV5-6	TGTGCCAGCAGCTTGGGAACAGGGCCAAATGAAAAACTGTTTTTT	CASSLGTGPNEKLFF
.	TRBJ1-4	TRBD1	TRBV4-3	TGCGCCAGCAGCCAAGTTCAACCGGTGGGGACAGCTAATGAAAAACTGTTTTTT	CASSQVQPVGTANEKLFF
.	TRBJ1-5	.	TRBV19	TGTGCCAGTAGTGGGACATGGCGCAATCAGCCCCAGCATTTT	CASSGTWRNQPQHF
once	TRBJ2-7	TRBD1	TRBV4-3	TGCGCCAGCAGCCAAGCTATTGACAGGGGTTCCACCTACGAGCAGTACTTC	CASSQAIDRGSTYEQYF
.	TRBJ2-5	TRBD1	TRBV4-3	TGCGCCAGCAGCCAAGATGGACAGGCCCAAGAGACCCAGTACTTC	CASSQDGQAQETQYF
.	TRBJ2-7	TRBD1	TRBV28	TGTGCCAGCGAGACAGGGGCTAACGAGCAGTACTTC	CASETGANEQYF
.	TRBJ1-1	TRBD1	TRBV6-5	TGTGCCAGCAGTGGCCAGGGGGTGGAAGCTTTCTTT	CASSGQGVEAFF
.	TRBJ2-7	TRBD1	TRBV9	TGTGCCAGCAGCGTAGATGGGACAGGGCTGGAAGAGCAGTACTTC	CASSVDGTGLEEQYF
.	TRBJ2-4	.	TRBV7-9	TGTGCCAGCAGCTTCTTAGTAGGGGGTGAAAACATTCAGTACTTC	CASSFLVGGENIQYF
.	TRBJ1-1	TRBD1	TRBV4-3	TGCGCCAGCAGCCAACAACAGGGGGCGCACGGGGGGACTGAAGCTTTCTTT	CASSQQQGAHGGTEAFF
.	TRBJ2-1	.	TRBV7-2	TGTGCCAGCAGCTTAGGGCAGGGTTACAATGAGCAGTTCTTC	CASSLGQGYNEQFF
.	TRBJ1-2	.	TRBV4-2	TGTGCCAGCAGCCCGGAGCGGGCCAACTATGGCTACACCTTC	CASSPERANYGYTF
.	TRBJ2-1	TRBD2	TRBV5-1	TGCGCCAGCAGCTTGGGGTTGGGGGGGAACAATGAGCAGTTCTTC	CASSLGLGGNNEQFF
.	TRBJ1-1	.	TRBV7-9	TGTGCCAGCAGCTGGGCCCTGCCCATTGGAGCTTTCTTT	CASSWALPIGAFF
.	TRBJ1-6	TRBD1	TRBV27	TGTGCCAGCCGGACAGGGGGGAATTCACCCCTCCACTTT	CASRTGGNSPLHF
.	TRBJ2-7	TRBD2	TRBV12-5	TGTGCTAGTGGTTTTGAGCAGGGTGCGGGAGGCTACGAGCAGTACTTC	CASGFEQGAGGYEQYF
.	TRBJ2-2	.	TRBV6-5	TGTGCCACAGGGTGGGCAGGTACCGGGGAGCTGTTTTTT	CATGWAGTGELFF
.	TRBJ2-1	.	TRBV6-6	TGTGCCAGCCTAGGGGGTTCTGAGCAGTTCTTC	CASLGGSEQFF
.	TRBJ2-2	TRBD1	TRBV7-2	TGTGCCAGCTCCTTAGGGACAGGGGACACCGGGGAGCTGTTTTTT	CASSLGTGDTGELFF
.	TRBJ2-6	.	TRBV13	TGTGCCAGCAGCCCGCGTGAGGGGGCTGGGGCCAACGTCCTGACTTTC	CASSPREGAGANVLTF
.	TRBJ1-5	TRBD1	TRBV7-9	TGTGCCTGGGACAGGGGGGACGGACAGCCCCAGCATTTT	CAWDRGDGQPQHF
.	TRBJ1-1	.	TRBV7-3	TGTGCCAGCAGCTTAGACGGGAGTAACACTGAAGCTTTCTTT	CASSLDGSNTEAFF
.	TRBJ2-7	TRBD1	TRBV30	TGTGCCTGGAGTGTAAAGCAGGGGGTGAACGAGCAGTACTTC	CAWSVKQGVNEQYF
.	TRBJ1-6	.	TRBV27	TGTGCCAGCAGTTCCCAGGGACTTGACTATAATTCACCCCTCCACTTT	CASSSQGLDYNSPLHF
.	TRBJ2-7	TRBD1	TRBV5-6	TGTGCCAGCAGCCATGGGACAGGGACCTACGAGCAGTACTTC	CASSHGTGTYEQYF
.	TRBJ2-7	TRBD2	TRBV9	TGTGCCAGCAGCCCAGAGGGACTAGCTTCCTATGAGCAGTACTTC	CASSPEGLASYEQYF
.	TRBJ1-1	TRBD1	TRBV7-9	TGTGCCAGCAGCCCTCAGGGGGACACTGAAGCTTTCTTT	CASSPQGDTEAFF
.	TRBJ2-5	TRBD2	TRBV6-5	TGTGCCAGCAGTTACAGGACTAGCGGGCAAGAGACCCAGTACTTC	CASSYRTSGQETQYF
.	TRBJ2-5	TRBD1	TRBV10-2	TGCGCCAGCAGTGAGCCCGACAGGGCGAGGGAGACCCAGTACTTC	CASSEPDRARETQYF
.	TRBJ1-2	TRBD1	TRBV4-1	TGCGCCAGCAGCCAGACCATACAGGGGGCCAACTATGGCTACACCTTC	CASSQTIQGANYGYTF
.	TRBJ1-5	TRBD1	TRBV5-6	TGTGCCAGCAGTACAGGGGGGGACAATCAGCCCCAGCATTTT	CASSTGGDNQPQHF
.	TRBJ1-1	.	TRBV5-8	TGTGCCAGCAGCTCGTGGAAAGACGGACTAATGAACACTGAAGCTTTCTTT	CASSSWKDGLMNTEAFF
once	TRBJ1-1	.	TRBV27	TGTGCCAGCAGTCCACGAGGGAACACTGAAGCTTTCTTT	CASSPRGNTEAFF
once	TRBJ2-7	.	TRBV5-1	TGCGCCAGCAACGCCGCGGATTACGAGCAGTACTTC	CASNAADYEQYF